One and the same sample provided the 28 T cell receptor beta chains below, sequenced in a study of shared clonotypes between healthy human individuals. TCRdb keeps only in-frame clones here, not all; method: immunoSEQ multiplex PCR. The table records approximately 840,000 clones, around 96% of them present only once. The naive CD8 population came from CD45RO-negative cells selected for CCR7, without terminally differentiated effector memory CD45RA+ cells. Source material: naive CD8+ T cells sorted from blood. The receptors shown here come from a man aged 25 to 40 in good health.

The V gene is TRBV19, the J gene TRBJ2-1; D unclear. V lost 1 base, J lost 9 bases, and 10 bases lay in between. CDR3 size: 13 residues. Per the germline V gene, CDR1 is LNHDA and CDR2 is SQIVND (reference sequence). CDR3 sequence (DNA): TGTGCCAGTAGTATAGGTGGGTTCGGTGAGCAGTTCTTC. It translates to CASSIGGFGEQFF. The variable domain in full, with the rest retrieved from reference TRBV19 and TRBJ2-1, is DGGITQSPKYLFRKEGQNVTLSCEQNLNHDAMYWYRQDPGQGLRLIYYSQIVNDFQKGDIAEGYSVSREKKESFPLTVTSAQKNPTAFYLCASSIGGFGEQFFGPGTRLTVL.

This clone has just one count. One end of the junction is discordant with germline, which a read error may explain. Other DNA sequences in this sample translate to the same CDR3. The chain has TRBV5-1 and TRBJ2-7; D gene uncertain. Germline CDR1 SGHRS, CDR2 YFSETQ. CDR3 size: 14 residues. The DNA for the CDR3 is TGCGCCAGCAGCTTGGTTGGCGGCTCCTACGAGCAGTACTTT. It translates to CASSLVGGSYEQYF. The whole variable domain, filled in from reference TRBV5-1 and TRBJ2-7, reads KAGVTQTPRYLIKTRGQQVTLSCSPISGHRSVSWYQQTPGQGLQFLFEYFSETQRNKGNFPGRFSGRQFSNSRSEMNVSTLELGDSALYLCASSLVGGSYEQYFGPGTRLTVT.

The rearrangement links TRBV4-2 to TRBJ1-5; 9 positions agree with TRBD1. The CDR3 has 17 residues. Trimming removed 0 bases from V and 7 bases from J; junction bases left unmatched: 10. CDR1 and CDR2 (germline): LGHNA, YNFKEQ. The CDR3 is CASSQDRRRTGDQPQHF. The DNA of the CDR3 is TGTGCCAGCAGCCAAGATCGGAGAAGGACAGGGGACCAGCCCCAGCATTTT.

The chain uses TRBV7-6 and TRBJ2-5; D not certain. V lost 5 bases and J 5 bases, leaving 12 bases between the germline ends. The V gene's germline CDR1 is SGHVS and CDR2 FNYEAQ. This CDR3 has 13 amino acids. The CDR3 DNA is TGTGCCAGCAGCCTAAGACTGGAGGAGACCCAGTACTTC. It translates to CASSLRLEETQYF.

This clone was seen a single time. The CDR3 bases are TGCGCCAGCAGCGCGAGACTAGCGGGATTCTCAAACACCGGGGAGCTGTTTTTT. Translation gives CASSARLAGFSNTGELFF. The chain is built from TRBV5-1 and TRBJ2-2, with TRBD2 matching over 11 bases. The ends lost 4 bases at V and 2 bases at J; junction bases unmatched: 10. CDR1 and CDR2 from the germline V gene are SGHRS and YFSETQ. This CDR3 has 18 amino acids.

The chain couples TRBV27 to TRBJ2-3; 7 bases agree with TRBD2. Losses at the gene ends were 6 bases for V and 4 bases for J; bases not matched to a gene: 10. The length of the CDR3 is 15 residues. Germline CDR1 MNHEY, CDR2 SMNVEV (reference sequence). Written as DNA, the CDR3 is TGTGCCAGCAGGGTGGCGGGAGATCGCCCAGATACGCAGTATTTT. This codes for CASRVAGDRPDTQYF.

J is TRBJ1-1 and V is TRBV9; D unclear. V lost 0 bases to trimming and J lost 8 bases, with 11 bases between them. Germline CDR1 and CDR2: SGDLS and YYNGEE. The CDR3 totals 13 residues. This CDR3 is CASSVGAEEEAFF. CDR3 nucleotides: TGTGCCAGCAGCGTAGGGGCGGAAGAGGAAGCTTTCTTT.

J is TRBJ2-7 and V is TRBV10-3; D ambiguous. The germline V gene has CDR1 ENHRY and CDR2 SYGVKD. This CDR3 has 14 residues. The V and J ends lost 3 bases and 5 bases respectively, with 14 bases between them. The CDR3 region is CAISDHRTQDEQYF. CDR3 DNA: TGTGCCATCAGTGATCATAGGACCCAGGACGAGCAGTACTTC.

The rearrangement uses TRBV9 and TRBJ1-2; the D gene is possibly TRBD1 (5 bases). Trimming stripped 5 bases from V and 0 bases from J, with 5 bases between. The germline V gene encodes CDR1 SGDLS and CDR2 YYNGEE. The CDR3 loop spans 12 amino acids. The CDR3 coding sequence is TGTGCCAGCAGGACAGCTAACTATGGCTACACCTTC. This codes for CASRTANYGYTF.

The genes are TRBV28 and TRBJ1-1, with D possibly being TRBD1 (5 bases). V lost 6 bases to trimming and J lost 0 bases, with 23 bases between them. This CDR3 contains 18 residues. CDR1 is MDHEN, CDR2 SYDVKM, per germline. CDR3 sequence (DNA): TGTGCCAGCAGCGGTGACAGAGGGCGGGGGTTAATGAACACTGAAGCTTTCTTT. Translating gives CASSGDRGRGLMNTEAFF.

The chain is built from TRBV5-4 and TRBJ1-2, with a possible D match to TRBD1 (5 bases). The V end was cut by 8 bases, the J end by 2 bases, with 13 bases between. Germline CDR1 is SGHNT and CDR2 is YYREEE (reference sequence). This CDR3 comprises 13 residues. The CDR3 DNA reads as TGTGCCAGTCAGACCCAGGGAAACTATGGCTACACCTTC. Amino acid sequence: CASQTQGNYGYTF.

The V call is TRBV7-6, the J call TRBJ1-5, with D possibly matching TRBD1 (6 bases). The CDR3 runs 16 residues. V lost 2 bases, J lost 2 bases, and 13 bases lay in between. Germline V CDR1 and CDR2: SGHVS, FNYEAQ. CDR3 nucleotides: TGTGCCAGCAGCTTAAGTGGGGGCGAGGGCAATCAGCCCCAGCATTTT. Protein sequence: CASSLSGGEGNQPQHF.

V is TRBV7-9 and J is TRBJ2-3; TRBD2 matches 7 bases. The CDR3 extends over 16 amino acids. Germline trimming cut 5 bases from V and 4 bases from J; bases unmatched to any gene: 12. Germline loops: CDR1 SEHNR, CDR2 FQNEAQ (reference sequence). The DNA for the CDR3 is TGTGCCAGCAGCCCGTTAGGACTAGTTGTCTCAGATACGCAGTATTTT. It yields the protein CASSPLGLVVSDTQYF.

CDR3 sequence (DNA): TGTGCCACCAGCAGAGCCGGGACAGGGGGCAGAACTAATGAAAAACTGTTTTTT. It specifies CATSRAGTGGRTNEKLFF. V usage is TRBV15 and J usage is TRBJ1-4; 12 nucleotides align to TRBD1. The V and J ends lost 1 base and 1 base, in that order; junction bases with no gene match: 4. The CDR3 has 18 amino acids. Germline V gives CDR1 LNHNV, CDR2 YYDKDF (reference sequence).

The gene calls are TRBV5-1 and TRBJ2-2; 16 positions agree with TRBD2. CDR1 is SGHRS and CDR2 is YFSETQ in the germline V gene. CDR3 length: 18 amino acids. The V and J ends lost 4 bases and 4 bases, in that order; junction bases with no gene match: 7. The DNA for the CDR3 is TGCGCCAGCAGCAAGGGACTAGCGGGAGGGCCAGGCACCGGGGAGCTGTTTTTT. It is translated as CASSKGLAGGPGTGELFF.

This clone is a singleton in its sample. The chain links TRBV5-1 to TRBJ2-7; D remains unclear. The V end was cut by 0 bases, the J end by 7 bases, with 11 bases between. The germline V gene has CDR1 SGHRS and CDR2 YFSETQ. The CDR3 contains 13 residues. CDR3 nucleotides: TGCGCCAGCAGCTTGGAACTCGGCTGGGAGCAGTACTTC. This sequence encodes CASSLELGWEQYF.

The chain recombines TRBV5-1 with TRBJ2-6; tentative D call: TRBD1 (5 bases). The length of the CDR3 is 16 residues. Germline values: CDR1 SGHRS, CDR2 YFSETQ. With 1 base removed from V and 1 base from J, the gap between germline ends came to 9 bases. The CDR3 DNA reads TGCGCCAGCAGCTTGCAGACAGCTTCTGGGGCCAACGTCCTGACTTTC. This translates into CASSLQTASGANVLTF.

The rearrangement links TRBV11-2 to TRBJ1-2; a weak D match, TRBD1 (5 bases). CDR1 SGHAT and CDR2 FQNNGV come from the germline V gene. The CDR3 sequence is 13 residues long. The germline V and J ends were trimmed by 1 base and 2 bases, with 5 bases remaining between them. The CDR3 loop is CASSLAGNYGYTF. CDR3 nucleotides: TGTGCCAGCAGCTTAGCAGGGAACTATGGCTACACCTTC.

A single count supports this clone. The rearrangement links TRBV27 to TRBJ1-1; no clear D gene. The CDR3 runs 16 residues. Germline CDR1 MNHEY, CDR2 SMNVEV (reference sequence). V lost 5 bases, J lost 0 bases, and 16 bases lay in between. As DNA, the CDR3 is TGTGCCAGCAGTCCTACGGCCGGCCGAATGAACACTGAAGCTTTCTTT. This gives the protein CASSPTAGRMNTEAFF.

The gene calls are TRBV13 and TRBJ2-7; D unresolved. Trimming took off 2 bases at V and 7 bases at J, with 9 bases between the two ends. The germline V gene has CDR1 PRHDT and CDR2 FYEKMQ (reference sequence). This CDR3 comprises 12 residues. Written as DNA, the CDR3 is TGTGCCAGCAGCTTAATTCCCGGGGAGCAGTACTTC. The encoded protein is CASSLIPGEQYF.

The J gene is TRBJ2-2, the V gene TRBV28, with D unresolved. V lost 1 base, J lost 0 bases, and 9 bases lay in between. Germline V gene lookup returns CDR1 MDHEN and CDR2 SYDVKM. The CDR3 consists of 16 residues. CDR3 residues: CASSLFGFTNTGELFF. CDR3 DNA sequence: TGTGCCAGCAGTTTATTCGGCTTCACGAACACCGGGGAGCTGTTTTTT.

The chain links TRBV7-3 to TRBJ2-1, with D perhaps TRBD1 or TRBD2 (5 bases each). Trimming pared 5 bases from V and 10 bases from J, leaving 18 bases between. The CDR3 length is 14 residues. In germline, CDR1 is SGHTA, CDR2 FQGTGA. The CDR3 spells CASSPTGPPSEQFF. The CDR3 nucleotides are TGTGCCAGCAGCCCAACGGGACCCCCAAGCGAGCAGTTCTTC.

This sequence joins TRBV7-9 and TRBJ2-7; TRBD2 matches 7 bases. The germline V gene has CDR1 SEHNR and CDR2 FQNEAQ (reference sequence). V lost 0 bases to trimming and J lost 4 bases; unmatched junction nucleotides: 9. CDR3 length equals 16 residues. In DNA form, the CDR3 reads TGTGCCAGCAGCTTAGCGAGAGCGGGAAGGTTGTACGAGCAGTACTTC. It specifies CASSLARAGRLYEQYF.

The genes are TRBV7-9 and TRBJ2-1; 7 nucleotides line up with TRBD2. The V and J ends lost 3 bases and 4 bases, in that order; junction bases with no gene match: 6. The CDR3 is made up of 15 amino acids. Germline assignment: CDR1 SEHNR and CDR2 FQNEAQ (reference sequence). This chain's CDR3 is CASSFPGGPYNEQFF. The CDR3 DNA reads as TGTGCCAGCAGCTTCCCGGGAGGTCCGTACAATGAGCAGTTCTTC. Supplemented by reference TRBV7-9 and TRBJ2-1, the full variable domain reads DTGVSQNPRHKITKRGQNVTFRCDPISEHNRLYWYRQTLGQGPEFLTYFQNEAQLEKSRLLSDRFSAERPKGSFSTLEIQRTEQGDSAMYLCASSFPGGPYNEQFFGPGTRLTVL.

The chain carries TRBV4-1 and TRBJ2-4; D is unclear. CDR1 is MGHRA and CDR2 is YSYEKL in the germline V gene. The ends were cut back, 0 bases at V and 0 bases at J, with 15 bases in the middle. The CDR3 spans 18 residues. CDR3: CASSQELPLQLAKNIQYF. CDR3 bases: TGCGCCAGCAGCCAAGAACTTCCTCTACAGCTAGCCAAAAACATTCAGTACTTC.

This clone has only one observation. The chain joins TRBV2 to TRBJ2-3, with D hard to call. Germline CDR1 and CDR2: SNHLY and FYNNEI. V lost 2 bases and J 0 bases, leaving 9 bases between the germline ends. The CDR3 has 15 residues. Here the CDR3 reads CASSEQTTSTDTQYF. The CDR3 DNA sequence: TGTGCCAGCAGTGAACAGACGACTAGCACAGATACGCAGTATTTT.

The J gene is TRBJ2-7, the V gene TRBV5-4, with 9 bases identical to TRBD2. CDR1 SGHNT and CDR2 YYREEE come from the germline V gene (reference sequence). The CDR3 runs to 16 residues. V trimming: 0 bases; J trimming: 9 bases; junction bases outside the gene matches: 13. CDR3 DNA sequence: TGTGCCAGCAGCTTGGCGGGAGCGGGAGGAATTAAGTGGCAGTACTTC. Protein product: CASSLAGAGGIKWQYF.

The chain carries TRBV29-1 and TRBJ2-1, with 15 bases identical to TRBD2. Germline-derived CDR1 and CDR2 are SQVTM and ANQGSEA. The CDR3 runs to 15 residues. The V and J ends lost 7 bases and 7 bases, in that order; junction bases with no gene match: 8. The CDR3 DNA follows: TGCAGCGGTGGACTAGCGGGAGGGCCGGGGAATGAGCAGTTCTTC. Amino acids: CSGGLAGGPGNEQFF.